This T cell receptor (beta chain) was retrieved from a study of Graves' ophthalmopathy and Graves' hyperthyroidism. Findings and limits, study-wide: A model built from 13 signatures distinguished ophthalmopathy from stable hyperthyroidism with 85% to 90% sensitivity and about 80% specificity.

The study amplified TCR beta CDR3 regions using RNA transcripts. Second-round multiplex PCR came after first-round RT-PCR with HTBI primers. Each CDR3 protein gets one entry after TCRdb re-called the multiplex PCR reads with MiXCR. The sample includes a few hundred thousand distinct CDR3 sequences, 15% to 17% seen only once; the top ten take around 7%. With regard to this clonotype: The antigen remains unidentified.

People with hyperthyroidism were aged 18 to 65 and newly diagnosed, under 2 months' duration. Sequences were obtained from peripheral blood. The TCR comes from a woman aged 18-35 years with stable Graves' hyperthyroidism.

The CDR3 DNA reads TGTGCCAGCAGCCCCGGCGGAGATAATTCACCCCTCCACTTT. This codes for CASSPGGDNSPLHF. This chain uses TRBV6-1 with TRBJ1-6; D not certain. This CDR3 contains 14 residues. Per germline, CDR1 MNHNS and CDR2 SASEGT. The V and J ends lost 6 bases and 5 bases respectively, with 11 bases between them.